This TCR beta chain was documented in a study of beta chain features in type 1 diabetes. Reverse transcription of all isolated RNA meant that expressed TCRB transcripts were sequenced. Repertoires were generated with immunoSEQ multiplex PCR, while TCRdb's copy carries only in-frame clones and drops some. The sample comprises 300,000 to 350,000 clones, around 19% of which are singletons, and under 0.055% rests with the top ten. This clone turned up a few times. This TCR was recovered from a woman under 30 in good health. The sequenced sample was naive CD4+ T cells from blood.

The CDR3 DNA sequence: TGTGCCTGGGGCCGACAGGGGAACTATGGCTACACCTTC. This translates into CAWGRQGNYGYTF. The chain couples TRBV30 to TRBJ1-2; 8 bases are shared with TRBD1. There are 13 residues in the CDR3. Looked up from germline, CDR1 is GTSNPN and CDR2 is SVGIG (reference sequence). Trimming cost V 5 bases and J 2 bases; bases outside gene matches: 4.